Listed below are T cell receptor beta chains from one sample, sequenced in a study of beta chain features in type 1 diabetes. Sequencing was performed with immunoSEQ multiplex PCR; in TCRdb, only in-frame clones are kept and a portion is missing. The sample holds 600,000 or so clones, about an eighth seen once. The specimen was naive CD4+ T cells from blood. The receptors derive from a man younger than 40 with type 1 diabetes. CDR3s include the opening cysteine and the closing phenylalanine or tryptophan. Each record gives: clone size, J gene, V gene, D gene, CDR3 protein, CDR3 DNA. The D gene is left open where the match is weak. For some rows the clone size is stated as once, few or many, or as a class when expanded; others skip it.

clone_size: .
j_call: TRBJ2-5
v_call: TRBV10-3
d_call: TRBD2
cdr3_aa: CAISAPSGESETQYF
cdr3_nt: TGTGCCATCAGTGCGCCTAGCGGGGAGTCAGAGACCCAGTACTTC

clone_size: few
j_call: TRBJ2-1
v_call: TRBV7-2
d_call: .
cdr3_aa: CASSLVGLASPNEQFF
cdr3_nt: TGTGCCAGCAGCTTAGTAGGTCTAGCGTCCCCCAATGAGCAGTTCTTC

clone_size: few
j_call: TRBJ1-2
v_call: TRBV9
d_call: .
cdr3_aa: CASSVDPESYGYTF
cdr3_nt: TGTGCCAGCAGCGTAGACCCGGAATCCTATGGCTACACCTTC

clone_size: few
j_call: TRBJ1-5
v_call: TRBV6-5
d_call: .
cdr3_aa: CASSLDSNQPQHF
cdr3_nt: TGTGCCAGCAGTTTAGACAGCAATCAGCCCCAGCATTTT

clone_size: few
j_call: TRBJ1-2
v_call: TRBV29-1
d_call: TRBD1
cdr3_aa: CSVEGTGSNYGYTF
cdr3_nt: TGCAGCGTTGAAGGGACAGGGAGTAACTATGGCTACACCTTC

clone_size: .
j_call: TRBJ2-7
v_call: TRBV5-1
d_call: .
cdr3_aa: CASSLGAGSYEQYF
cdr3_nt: TGCGCCAGCAGCTTGGGGGCAGGGTCCTACGAGCAGTACTTC

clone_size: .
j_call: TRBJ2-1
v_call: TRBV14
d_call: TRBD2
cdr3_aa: CASSQGTSGVREQFF
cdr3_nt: TGTGCCAGCAGCCAAGGGACTAGCGGGGTAAGGGAGCAGTTCTTC

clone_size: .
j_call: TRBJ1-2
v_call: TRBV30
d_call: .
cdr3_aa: CAWRSIRESGYTF
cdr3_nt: TGTGCCTGGAGGTCAATCAGAGAAAGTGGCTACACCTTC

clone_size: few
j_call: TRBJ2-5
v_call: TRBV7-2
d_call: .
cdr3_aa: CASSTHQETQYF
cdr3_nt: TGTGCCAGCAGCACACACCAAGAGACCCAGTACTTC

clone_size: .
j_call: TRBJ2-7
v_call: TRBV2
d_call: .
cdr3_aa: CASSITYEQYF
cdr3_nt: TGTGCCAGCAGTATTACCTACGAGCAGTACTTC

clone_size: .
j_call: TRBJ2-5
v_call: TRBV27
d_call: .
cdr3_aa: CASKAQETQYF
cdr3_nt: TGTGCCAGCAAAGCCCAAGAGACCCAGTACTTC